Following are 25 T cell receptor beta chains from one sample sequenced in a study of blood T cell repertoires in COVID-19. Method: immunoSEQ multiplex PCR; TCRdb's copy keeps in-frame clones and lacks some. The sample shows approximately 66,000 clones, 86% of them seen only once. Source material: peripheral blood. These TCRs come from a man over 45 with active COVID-19.

The chain carries TRBV5-1 and TRBJ1-5, with D unresolved. CDR3 size: 15 residues. V lost 2 bases, J lost 8 bases, and 17 bases lay in between. CDR1 SGHRS and CDR2 YFSETQ come from the germline V gene. CDR3 residues: CASSLSGLALEPQHF. CDR3 DNA: TGCGCCAGCAGCTTAAGCGGTTTAGCTTTAGAGCCCCAGCATTTT.

The chain employs TRBV3-1 (or the pseudogene TRBV3-2) and TRBJ2-5, with TRBD2 identical over 10 bases. Germline V gives CDR1 LGHDT, CDR2 YNNKEL (reference sequence). This CDR3 is 15 amino acids long. V dropped 4 bases and J dropped 4; count of bases not matched to a gene: 6. This chain's CDR3 is CASSPSGGAAETQYF. The CDR3 DNA reads TGTGCCAGCAGCCCCAGCGGGGGGGCCGCAGAGACCCAGTACTTC.

V is TRBV24-1 and J is TRBJ2-2; 7 bases are shared with TRBD2. J was trimmed by 3 bases and V by 4 bases; bases with no gene match: 4. CDR1 and CDR2 from the germline V gene are KGHDR and SFDVKD. The CDR3 runs to 15 residues. This CDR3 reads CATSEKAGYTGELFF. The CDR3 coding sequence is TGTGCCACCAGTGAAAAAGCGGGATACACCGGGGAGCTGTTTTTT.

The gene calls are TRBV18 and TRBJ1-4; D unresolved. V dropped 3 bases and J dropped 8 bases, with 7 bases sitting between them. The CDR3 runs to 12 residues. Germline V gene sequence: CDR1 KGHSH, CDR2 LQKENI. CDR3 in amino acids: CASSPTREKLFF. As DNA, the CDR3 is TGTGCCAGCTCACCTACCAGGGAAAAACTGTTTTTT.

This chain uses TRBV18 with TRBJ2-1; D ambiguous. V shed 2 bases and J shed 5 bases, with 4 bases lying between them. Germline assignment: CDR1 KGHSH and CDR2 LQKENI. This CDR3 is built from 12 residues. In DNA, the CDR3 is TGTGCCAGCTCACCATTCGACAATGAGCAGTTCTTC. Translation gives CASSPFDNEQFF.

V is TRBV18 and J is TRBJ1-2; the D gene is possibly TRBD1 (6 bases). Between the trimmed V and J ends, which lost 2 bases and 4 bases, there was a span of 8 bases. This CDR3 is 13 amino acids long. In germline, CDR1 is KGHSH, CDR2 LQKENI. CDR3 sequence reads: CASSPGDTYGYTF. In nucleotides, the CDR3 is TGTGCCAGCTCACCAGGGGACACCTATGGCTACACCTTC. The full variable domain, rest sourced from reference TRBV18 and TRBJ1-2, is NAGVMQNPRHLVRRRGQEARLRCSPMKGHSHVYWYRQLPEEGLKFMVYLQKENIIDESGMPKERFSAEFPKEGPSILRIQQVVRGDSAAYFCASSPGDTYGYTFGSGTRLTVV.

A single count supports this clone. This rearrangement joins TRBV27 to TRBJ2-3; 9 bases are a match to TRBD1. The CDR3 length is 16 residues. Germline lookup yields CDR1 MNHEY and CDR2 SMNVEV (reference sequence). With V trimmed by 6 bases and J by 1 base, 8 bases remained unmatched. The CDR3 here is CASSTRDRARTDTQYF. The CDR3 DNA sequence: TGTGCCAGCAGCACTCGGGACAGGGCCCGCACAGATACGCAGTATTTT.

The rearrangement links TRBV2 to TRBJ2-7, with 8 bases that match TRBD1. With V trimmed by 2 bases and J by 0 bases, 0 bases remained unmatched. CDR1 is SNHLY and CDR2 is FYNNEI in the germline V gene. The CDR3 extends over 14 amino acids. Here the CDR3 DNA reads TGTGCCAGCAGTGAACAGGGGGCCTCCTACGAGCAGTACGTC. Translation: CASSEQGASYEQYV.

The chain links TRBV24-1 to TRBJ2-1; D perhaps matches TRBD2 (5 bases). V dropped 2 bases and J dropped 4 bases, with 8 bases sitting between them. Per germline, CDR1 KGHDR and CDR2 SFDVKD. CDR3 length: 14 residues. DNA for the CDR3: TGTGCCACCAGTGATTCTGGAGGATACAATGAGCAGTTCTTC. Translated: CATSDSGGYNEQFF.

The rearrangement links TRBV7-8 to TRBJ1-5; possibly TRBD1 for D (5 bases). The CDR3 spans 17 residues. Trimming cost V 0 bases and J 4 bases, with 16 bases left between them. Looked up from germline, CDR1 is SGHVS and CDR2 is FQNEAQ. CDR3 amino acids: CASSLAGGAWRNQPQHF. The CDR3 DNA follows: TGTGCCAGCAGCTTAGCTGGAGGGGCGTGGAGGAATCAGCCCCAGCATTTT.

The chain joins TRBV9 to TRBJ2-2; D is ambiguous. Germline V gene data show CDR1 as SGDLS and CDR2 as YYNGEE. This CDR3 region has 15 residues. With 0 bases removed from V and 2 bases from J, the gap between germline ends came to 8 bases. Written as DNA, the CDR3 is TGTGCCAGCAGCGTAGAGAACACCAACACCGGGGAGCTGTTTTTT. This codes for CASSVENTNTGELFF.

V gene TRBV18 combines with J gene TRBJ1-2; D is unresolved. V was shortened by 4 bases and J by 5 bases, with 8 bases between the two germline ends. The CDR3 loop spans 12 amino acids. Germline V gene data show CDR1 as KGHSH and CDR2 as LQKENI. The CDR3 coding sequence is TGTGCCAGCTCACAACAAACGTATGGCTACACCTTC. It yields the protein CASSQQTYGYTF.

V usage is TRBV24-1 and J usage is TRBJ2-1, with 9 bases identical to TRBD2. The germline V gene encodes CDR1 KGHDR and CDR2 SFDVKD. The ends lost 1 base at V and 6 bases at J; junction bases unmatched: 9. This CDR3 spans 17 amino acids. In nucleotides, the CDR3 is TGTGCCACCAGTGATTTTGGCGCGGGAGGGCTCCCCAATGAGCAGTTCTTC. The encoded protein is CATSDFGAGGLPNEQFF.

The V gene is TRBV11-3, the J gene TRBJ1-3; D gene unclear. Per germline, CDR1 SGHNT and CDR2 YENEEA. The CDR3 sequence is 15 residues long. Trimming cost V 2 bases and J 0 bases, with 8 bases left between them. CDR3 DNA: TGTGCCAGCAGCTTATCGGTCCTCTCTGGAAACACCATATATTTT. It codes for CASSLSVLSGNTIYF.

The genes are TRBV3-1 (or the pseudogene TRBV3-2) and TRBJ1-1, with TRBD1 identical over 7 bases. There are 15 residues in the CDR3. V was clipped by 4 bases and J by 1 base; unmatched bases: 6. Germline-derived CDR1 and CDR2 are LGHDT and YNNKEL (reference sequence). CDR3 in amino acids: CASSRTTGPNTEAFF. For the CDR3, the DNA is TGTGCCAGCAGCCGGACGACAGGGCCGAACACTGAAGCTTTCTTT.

J is TRBJ1-2 and V is TRBV9; D may be TRBD1 (5 bases). V lost 2 bases and J 4 bases, leaving 21 bases between the germline ends. Germline CDR1 is SGDLS and CDR2 is YYNGEE. The CDR3 runs to 17 residues. The CDR3 protein is CASSVEFARVPPYGYTF. The CDR3 nucleotides are TGTGCCAGCAGCGTTGAATTTGCCAGGGTACCTCCCTATGGCTACACCTTC.

The gene calls are TRBV7-2 and TRBJ2-2, with D tentatively TRBD2 (7 bases). V lost 7 bases to trimming and J lost 4 bases, with 13 bases between them. Per germline, CDR1 SGHTA and CDR2 FQGNSA. The CDR3 loop spans 14 amino acids. CDR3 nucleotides: TGTGCCAGCAATTTGCGGGGGCTCACCGGGGAGCTGTTTTTT. Its translation: CASNLRGLTGELFF.

The chain links TRBV12-3 or TRBV12-4 to TRBJ1-2; D not certain. The CDR3 extends over 13 amino acids. Trimming took 6 bases from V and 8 from J, leaving 16 bases between them. The CDR3 is CASRAGVRGGYTF. CDR3 nucleotides: TGTGCCAGCAGGGCAGGCGTCCGAGGGGGCTACACCTTC.

The CDR3 bases are TGTGCCAGCAGCCAAGGACAGGGGGCCTACGAGCAGTACTTC. Translation gives CASSQGQGAYEQYF. The J gene is TRBJ2-7, the V gene TRBV14; 9 nucleotides line up with TRBD1. After removal of 1 base from V and 2 bases from J, the junction contained 0 bases not matched to a gene. Per germline, CDR1 SGHDN and CDR2 FVKESK. This CDR3 is built from 14 residues.

This chain connects TRBV10-1 to TRBJ1-3, with a possible D match to TRBD1 (6 bases). The germline V gene encodes CDR1 WNHNN and CDR2 SYGVQD (reference sequence). Trimming stripped 5 bases from V and 0 bases from J, with 11 bases between. The CDR3 spans 15 residues. CDR3 in amino acids: CASSCRGGSGNTIYF. CDR3 nucleotides: TGCGCCAGCAGTTGCCGAGGGGGCTCTGGAAACACCATATATTTT.

This chain links TRBV6-6 with TRBJ1-4; 7 bases align to TRBD1. The CDR3 totals 14 residues. CDR1 and CDR2 from the germline V gene are MNHNY and SVGAGI (reference sequence). V shed 6 bases, J shed 2 bases, and the junction held 3 bases outside the gene matches. The chain's CDR3 is CASRSGGTNEKLFF. As DNA, the CDR3 is TGTGCCAGCAGGTCAGGGGGGACTAATGAAAAACTGTTTTTT.

This chain connects TRBV2 to TRBJ2-7; 10 bases are shared with TRBD1. The ends lost 5 bases at V and 4 bases at J; junction bases unmatched: 5. Germline V gene lookup returns CDR1 SNHLY and CDR2 FYNNEI. The CDR3 contains 14 residues. The DNA of the CDR3 is TGTGCCAGCAGTCCGGGACAGGGGAGGTACGAGCAGTACTTC. Translating it yields CASSPGQGRYEQYF. Complete variable domain (other parts from reference TRBV2 and TRBJ2-7): EPEVTQTPSHQVTQMGQEVILRCVPISNHLYFYWYRQILGQKVEFLVSFYNNEISEKSEIFDDQFSVERPDGSNFTLKIRSTKLEDSAMYFCASSPGQGRYEQYFGPGTRLTVT.

The chain has TRBV5-6 and TRBJ2-2, with 10 nucleotides matching TRBD1. Germline CDR1 and CDR2: SGHDT and YYEEEE. The CDR3 runs to 17 residues. Trimming cost V 6 bases and J 4 bases; bases outside gene matches: 12. CDR3 region: CASNLLSGTGATGELFF. As DNA, the CDR3 is TGTGCCAGCAACTTACTGTCCGGGACAGGGGCCACCGGGGAGCTGTTTTTT.

This sequence joins TRBV6-1 and TRBJ1-3; D may be TRBD1 (5 bases). CDR3 length equals 16 residues. Germline CDR1 MNHNS, CDR2 SASEGT. V lost 4 bases to trimming and J lost 0 bases, with 13 bases between them. In DNA, the CDR3 is TGTGCCAGCAGTGCCTTAGGGGCGGCCTCTGGAAACACCATATATTTT. Translating gives CASSALGAASGNTIYF.

This clone was detected a few times. This chain links TRBV3-1 (or the pseudogene TRBV3-2) with TRBJ1-6, with 10 positions matching TRBD1. Germline trimming cut 2 bases from V and 9 bases from J; bases unmatched to any gene: 4. Germline values: CDR1 LGHDT, CDR2 YNNKEL (reference sequence). This CDR3 spans 15 amino acids. The DNA for the CDR3 is TGTGCCAGCAGCCAACTGGGACAGGGGTCTTCACCCCTCCACTTT. Amino acid sequence: CASSQLGQGSSPLHF.